The rows below give T cell receptor beta chains drawn from one sample of a study of shared clonotypes between healthy human individuals. Some clones are missing from TCRdb's copy, which holds only in-frame ones; the method was immunoSEQ multiplex PCR. The repertoire holds around 700,000 clones, with roughly 70% as singletons. Material: memory CD4+ T cells sorted from blood. These receptors were collected from a woman in her 30s in good health. Both conserved end residues are trimmed from each CDR3. The order of the fields is CDR3 protein, V gene, clone size, J gene. Not all rows give a size; the values are once, few, many and, for expanded clones, a class.

CDR3: ASSPWTTDTQY; V: TRBV11-3; size: .; J: TRBJ2-3
CDR3: ASSSGFTEAF; V: TRBV2; size: .; J: TRBJ1-1
CDR3: ASSQGTGGAKNIQY; V: TRBV4-1; size: .; J: TRBJ2-4
CDR3: ASSRDRGLNTEAF; V: TRBV6-1; size: .; J: TRBJ1-1
CDR3: ASSQDRAGEKLF; V: TRBV5-1; size: .; J: TRBJ1-4
CDR3: ASSQVGWKYNEQF; V: TRBV4-1; size: .; J: TRBJ2-1
CDR3: SVPTSGPGYEQY; V: TRBV29-1; size: .; J: .
CDR3: ASGPPTSTETQY; V: TRBV18; size: few; J: TRBJ2-5
CDR3: ASSLVGAGGYT; V: TRBV7-2; size: .; J: TRBJ1-2
CDR3: ASRPYGTGVNEQF; V: TRBV18; size: .; J: TRBJ2-1
CDR3: ASSLLTARGNPYEQY; V: TRBV11-2; size: .; J: TRBJ2-7
CDR3: ASSQGALVSGANVLT; V: TRBV4-1; size: .; J: TRBJ2-6
CDR3: ASSGLAWYEQY; V: TRBV19; size: few; J: TRBJ2-7
CDR3: ASSYGTTNTGELF; V: TRBV6-5; size: .; J: TRBJ2-2
CDR3: ASSQVGQTNEKLF; V: TRBV4-2; size: few; J: TRBJ1-4
CDR3: ASSSSGQGRLSPGELF; V: TRBV11-2; size: .; J: TRBJ2-2
CDR3: ASSLTPGTPGNTIY; V: TRBV7-3; size: .; J: TRBJ1-3
CDR3: ASSQDRRYEQY; V: TRBV4-2; size: .; J: TRBJ2-7
CDR3: ASSLDRAQETQY; V: TRBV7-7; size: few; J: TRBJ2-5
CDR3: ASSRTRGDTQY; V: TRBV19; size: .; J: TRBJ2-3
CDR3: ASRPQREGRMELF; V: TRBV7-9; size: .; J: TRBJ2-2
CDR3: ASSSLAGGPQF; V: TRBV7-3; size: few; J: TRBJ2-1
CDR3: ASSFRDRDGYT; V: TRBV5-6; size: .; J: TRBJ1-2
CDR3: ASTGNTGELF; V: TRBV28; size: .; J: TRBJ2-2
CDR3: ASSTSRHNEQF; V: TRBV12-5; size: .; J: TRBJ2-1
CDR3: ASSTNRDRTDTQY; V: TRBV11-1; size: .; J: TRBJ2-3
CDR3: ASSLRDPTAQETQY; V: TRBV7-8; size: .; J: TRBJ2-5
CDR3: ASSLDLGRTRYRGYT; V: TRBV5-1; size: .; J: TRBJ1-2
CDR3: ASSYGWRGSYNEQF; V: TRBV14; size: .; J: TRBJ2-1
CDR3: ASRTISGSSYNEQF; V: TRBV5-4; size: few; J: TRBJ2-1
CDR3: AWHRVSRETQY; V: TRBV30; size: .; J: TRBJ2-5
CDR3: ASSQPEEANYGYT; V: TRBV4-1; size: .; J: TRBJ1-2
CDR3: ASSDGWVTEIQRGYEQY; V: TRBV6-1; size: .; J: TRBJ2-7
CDR3: ASSTRTGGNQPQH; V: TRBV28; size: .; J: TRBJ1-5
CDR3: ATHVTEQF; V: TRBV7-9; size: many; J: TRBJ2-1
CDR3: AHGSPQYTNEQF; V: TRBV7-9; size: once; J: TRBJ2-1
CDR3: ASSDAGGLSYEQY; V: TRBV2; size: once; J: TRBJ2-7
CDR3: ASSLYGGNTEAF; V: TRBV11-2; size: few; J: TRBJ1-1
CDR3: ASSIFTSSYNEQF; V: TRBV19; size: .; J: TRBJ2-1